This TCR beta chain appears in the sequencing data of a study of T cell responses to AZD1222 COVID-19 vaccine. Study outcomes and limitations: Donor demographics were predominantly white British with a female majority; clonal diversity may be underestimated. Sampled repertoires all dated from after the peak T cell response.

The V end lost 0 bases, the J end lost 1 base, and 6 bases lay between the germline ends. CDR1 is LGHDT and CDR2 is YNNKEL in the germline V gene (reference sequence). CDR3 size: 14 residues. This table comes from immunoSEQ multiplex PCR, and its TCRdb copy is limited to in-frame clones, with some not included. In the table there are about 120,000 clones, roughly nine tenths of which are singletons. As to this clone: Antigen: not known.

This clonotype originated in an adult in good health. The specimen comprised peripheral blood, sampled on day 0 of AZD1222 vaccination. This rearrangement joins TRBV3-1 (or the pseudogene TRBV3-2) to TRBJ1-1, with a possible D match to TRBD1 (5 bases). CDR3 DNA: TGTGCCAGCAGCCAAGAGGGGGGGAACACTGAAGCTTTCTTT. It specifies CASSQEGGNTEAFF.